These T cell receptor beta chains were read from a single sample in a study of shared clonotypes between healthy human individuals. This table comes from immunoSEQ multiplex PCR, and its TCRdb copy is limited to in-frame clones, with some not included. The sample has roughly 2.5 million clones, over 85% seen once. Sequencing was carried out using naive CD4+ T cells sorted from blood. Receptor source: a man younger than 30 in good health. Both conserved end residues are part of each CDR3. The D gene is left open where the match is weak. A row's size may be missing; if present it is once, few, many or a size class.

V,J,D,size,CDR3,DNA
TRBV30,TRBJ2-7,.,.,CAWSPSKGEQYF,TGTGCCTGGAGTCCGTCAAAGGGCGAGCAGTACTTC
TRBV7-9,TRBJ1-5,.,few,CASSLGEGRNQPQHF,TGTGCCAGCAGCTTGGGAGAGGGTCGCAATCAGCCCCAGCATTTT
TRBV28,TRBJ1-5,.,.,CASRRGGDQPQHF,TGTGCCAGCAGAAGAGGGGGAGATCAGCCCCAGCATTTT
TRBV6-1,TRBJ1-4,.,.,CAILNPTNEKLFF,TGTGCCATACTTAACCCAACTAATGAAAAACTGTTTTTT
TRBV2,TRBJ1-5,.,.,CASSEGRSNQPQHF,TGTGCCAGCAGTGAAGGCCGGAGCAATCAGCCCCAGCATTTT
TRBV28,TRBJ2-2,.,.,CASSQREGELFF,TGTGCCAGCAGTCAGAGGGAGGGGGAGCTGTTTTTT
TRBV19,TRBJ1-5,.,.,CASSMMVYQPQHF,TGTGCCAGTAGTATGATGGTTTATCAGCCCCAGCATTTT
TRBV28,TRBJ2-1,.,.,CASSRKQYYNEQFF,TGTGCCAGCAGCCGGAAGCAGTATTACAATGAGCAGTTCTTC
TRBV5-1,TRBJ2-2,TRBD1,.,CASSPRQGVDTGELFF,TGCGCCAGCAGCCCACGACAGGGAGTTGACACCGGGGAGCTGTTTTTT
TRBV11-2,TRBJ1-1,.,.,CASSPVVTEAFF,TGTGCCAGCAGCCCGGTAGTCACTGAAGCTTTCTTT
TRBV9,TRBJ2-7,.,.,CASSPRDSRFYEQYF,TGTGCCAGCAGCCCTCGTGATAGCCGTTTCTACGAGCAGTACTTC
TRBV5-6,TRBJ2-1,.,.,CASSLDGHGFF,TGTGCCAGCAGCTTGGACGGACATGGGTTCTTC
TRBV5-1,TRBJ2-2,TRBD2,.,CASNPSGGGTGELFF,TGCGCCAGCAACCCTAGCGGGGGAGGAACCGGGGAGCTGTTTTTT
TRBV2,TRBJ2-3,.,.,CASSEEAPSTDTQYF,TGTGCCAGCAGTGAAGAAGCGCCTAGCACAGATACGCAGTATTTT
TRBV19,TRBJ1-6,.,.,CASSILPGNNSPLHF,TGTGCCAGTAGTATCTTACCAGGAAATAATTCACCCCTCCACTTT
TRBV5-6,TRBJ1-2,TRBD1,.,CASSAGTGEYGYTF,TGTGCCAGCAGCGCAGGGACAGGGGAATATGGCTACACCTTC
TRBV7-3,TRBJ2-2,.,.,CASSLTTDTGELFF,TGTGCCAGCAGCCTAACTACAGACACCGGGGAGCTGTTTTTT
TRBV28,TRBJ2-2,TRBD2,.,CASSSKGGYGGELFF,TGTGCCAGCAGTTCGAAGGGAGGGTACGGCGGGGAGCTGTTTTTT
TRBV6-6,TRBJ2-7,TRBD2,.,CASTLAGLTREQYF,TGTGCCAGCACACTAGCGGGGCTCACCCGCGAGCAGTACTTC
TRBV5-5,TRBJ1-6,TRBD1,few,CASSSLGTGGSPLHF,TGTGCCAGCAGTTCCCTGGGGACAGGGGGTTCACCCCTCCACTTT
TRBV5-1,TRBJ1-4,TRBD1,.,CASSPPGQGTEKLFF,TGCGCCAGCAGCCCACCGGGACAGGGGACTGAAAAACTGTTTTTT
TRBV5-1,TRBJ2-7,.,.,CASSLAGPTREQYF,TGCGCCAGCAGCTTGGCGGGCCCCACGCGGGAGCAGTACTTC
TRBV2,TRBJ2-5,.,few,CASSERETQYF,TGTGCCAGCAGTGAACGGGAGACCCAGTACTTC
TRBV6-5,TRBJ1-1,.,.,CASSSLQGSTEAFF,TGTGCCAGCAGTTCCTTACAGGGTAGTACTGAAGCTTTCTTT
TRBV5-8,TRBJ2-6,.,.,CASTRGPQPSGANVLTF,TGTGCCAGCACCCGAGGGCCGCAACCCTCTGGGGCCAACGTCCTGACTTTC
TRBV5-1,TRBJ2-5,TRBD2,.,CASSLASGGGQETQYF,TGCGCCAGCAGCTTGGCTAGCGGGGGAGGACAAGAGACCCAGTACTTC
TRBV9,TRBJ2-3,.,.,CASSANGLGTDTQYF,TGTGCCAGCAGCGCCAACGGACTCGGCACAGATACGCAGTATTTT
TRBV30,TRBJ2-4,TRBD2,.,CAWSGSLLAGNIQYF,TGTGCCTGGAGCGGATCGTTACTAGCGGGCAACATTCAGTACTTC
TRBV19,TRBJ2-3,.,.,CASSGTDGTSADTQYF,TGTGCCAGTAGTGGGACAGACGGGACTAGTGCGGATACGCAGTATTTT
TRBV2,TRBJ2-5,.,.,CASRYSQGTPGETQYF,TGTGCCAGCAGGTACAGCCAGGGGACTCCGGGGGAGACCCAGTACTTC
TRBV6-6,TRBJ1-2,TRBD1,.,CASSPGQGLYGYTF,TGTGCCAGCAGTCCCGGACAGGGCCTCTATGGCTACACCTTC
TRBV6-1,TRBJ2-7,TRBD1,.,CASSGEFYGTGTYEQYF,TGTGCCAGCAGTGGAGAGTTCTACGGGACAGGAACCTACGAGCAGTACTTC
TRBV19,TRBJ1-1,.,once,CASNGRTVTEAFF,TGTGCCAGTAATGGCCGAACAGTAACTGAAGCTTTCTTT
TRBV29-1,TRBJ2-7,TRBD1,.,CSVDREVGQREFKQYF,TGCAGCGTTGACCGCGAAGTGGGACAGAGAGAATTCAAGCAGTACTTC
TRBV28,TRBJ2-1,TRBD2,.,CASTPAGESYNEQFF,TGTGCCAGCACCCCCGCGGGGGAGAGCTACAATGAGCAGTTCTTC
TRBV18,TRBJ2-3,TRBD2,.,CASSPSLAGVFGTDTQYF,TGTGCCAGCTCACCTTCCCTAGCGGGAGTGTTTGGCACAGATACGCAGTATTTT
TRBV4-3,TRBJ1-2,.,.,CASSQELLYGYTF,TGCGCCAGCAGCCAAGAGCTATTATATGGCTACACCTTC
TRBV15,TRBJ2-7,TRBD1,.,CATSREVSGGIYEQYF,TGTGCCACCAGCAGAGAAGTGTCAGGGGGCATCTACGAGCAGTACTTC
TRBV2,TRBJ1-1,.,.,CASSVGGGTEAFF,TGTGCCAGCAGTGTCGGAGGTGGGACTGAAGCTTTCTTT
TRBV5-4,TRBJ1-6,TRBD1,.,CASSLGTGDSPLHF,TGTGCCAGCAGCCTGGGGACAGGGGATTCACCCCTCCACTTT
TRBV5-1,TRBJ2-7,.,.,CASSLGSIRGPYEQYF,TGCGCCAGCAGCTTGGGATCCATCAGGGGTCCCTACGAGCAGTACTTC
TRBV7-9,TRBJ2-2,.,.,CASSLTRTPGTGELFF,TGTGCCAGCAGCCTAACCAGAACACCGGGGACCGGGGAGCTGTTTTTT
TRBV19,TRBJ2-7,.,.,CASTPLRSEASYEQYF,TGTGCCAGTACCCCCTTGCGGAGCGAAGCCTCCTACGAGCAGTACTTC
TRBV5-1,TRBJ1-2,.,.,CASSLVYGEGYGYTF,TGCGCCAGCAGCTTGGTCTACGGGGAAGGGTATGGCTACACCTTC
TRBV2,TRBJ2-5,TRBD2,.,CASGLEETQYF,TGTGCCAGCGGACTAGAAGAGACCCAGTACTTC
TRBV10-2,TRBJ2-3,.,.,CASRDPTDTQYF,TGCGCCAGCAGAGACCCCACAGATACGCAGTATTTT
TRBV9,TRBJ2-1,TRBD2,.,CASSVGLAGIIYNEQFF,TGTGCCAGCAGCGTAGGGCTAGCGGGGATTATATACAATGAGCAGTTCTTC
TRBV6-6,TRBJ1-6,TRBD1,.,CASSATAPGGGSPLHF,TGTGCCAGCAGTGCTACAGCCCCAGGGGGCGGTTCACCCCTCCACTTT
TRBV28,TRBJ2-6,.,once,CASSPLQGPGANVLTF,TGTGCCAGCAGTCCGTTACAGGGTCCTGGGGCCAACGTCCTGACTTTC
TRBV9,TRBJ1-1,.,.,CASSVTANTEAFF,TGTGCCAGCAGCGTAACTGCGAACACTGAAGCTTTCTTT